This entry lists 16 T cell receptor beta chains sequenced from one sample in a study of coeliac disease. Some clones are missing from TCRdb's copy, which holds only in-frame ones; the method was immunoSEQ multiplex PCR. Here the sample spans 7,500 to 9,500 clones, under 65% being singletons. The sample taken for sequencing was intraepithelial lymphocytes from the gut. These receptors all stem from a woman aged 55-69 years with celiac disease.

The V and J genes are TRBV2 and TRBJ1-1; 11 bases match TRBD1. The CDR3 runs 15 residues. V trimming: 9 bases; J trimming: 5 bases; junction bases outside the gene matches: 11. Germline V gene lookup returns CDR1 SNHLY and CDR2 FYNNEI. The CDR3 loop is CASEFAGQGATEAFF. The DNA of the CDR3 is TGTGCCAGTGAGTTTGCAGGACAGGGGGCTACTGAAGCTTTCTTT.

This clone is classed as medium-sized (0.01 to 0.1%). The chain has TRBV4-1 and TRBJ1-2; 9 nucleotides agree with TRBD1. Germline values: CDR1 MGHRA, CDR2 YSYEKL. The CDR3 has 15 residues. Unmatched junction bases numbered 9, after V lost 3 bases and J lost 7 bases. As DNA, the CDR3 is TGCGCCAGCAGCCAGACGGACAGGGGTGTTAGTGGCTACACCTTC. This encodes CASSQTDRGVSGYTF.

This chain connects TRBV6-5 to TRBJ2-2, with D unresolved. Trimming pared 2 bases from V and 4 bases from J, leaving 5 bases between. The CDR3 totals 13 residues. Germline loops: CDR1 MNHEY, CDR2 SVGAGI. The CDR3 sequence: CASSYGLTGELFF. CDR3 nucleotide sequence: TGTGCCAGCAGTTACGGGCTCACCGGGGAGCTGTTTTTT.

CDR3 loop: CASSLFPSWTEAFF. The CDR3 DNA reads as TGTGCCAGCAGTTTATTCCCTAGTTGGACTGAAGCTTTCTTT. This chain uses TRBV28 with TRBJ1-1; no definite D call. Germline CDR1 is MDHEN and CDR2 is SYDVKM. V was trimmed by 1 base and J by 5 bases, leaving 11 bases between them. The CDR3 loop spans 14 amino acids.

This clone is large by share. J is TRBJ2-7 and V is TRBV28; TRBD1 is a possible D gene (5 bases). There are 13 residues in the CDR3. Trimming took 5 bases from V and 6 from J, leaving 14 bases between them. Germline assignment: CDR1 MDHEN and CDR2 SYDVKM. CDR3 nucleotides: TGTGCCAGCAGTACCTTGGCAGGGCGCGAGCAGTACTTC. Its translation is CASSTLAGREQYF.

This sequence joins TRBV2 and TRBJ2-7; D possibly corresponds to TRBD2 (6 bases). Germline V gene data show CDR1 as SNHLY and CDR2 as FYNNEI. This CDR3 spans 13 amino acids. V lost 6 bases and J 2 bases, leaving 11 bases between the germline ends. For the CDR3, the DNA is TGTGCCAGCAGGGGGGGAGCAACCTACGAGCAGTACTTC. As protein: CASRGGATYEQYF.

J is TRBJ1-5 and V is TRBV9, with a weak D call TRBD1 (5 bases). The CDR3 contains 13 residues. The germline CDR1 and CDR2 sequences are SGDLS and YYNGEE. Trimming took off 4 bases at V and 11 bases at J, with 16 bases between the two ends. CDR3 nucleotide sequence: TGTGCCAGCAGCACTCGACAGTCCTCCACCCAGCATTTT. Amino acids: CASSTRQSSTQHF.

The V gene is TRBV6-5, the J gene TRBJ1-1; the D is unclear. Germline lookup yields CDR1 MNHEY and CDR2 SVGAGI. The CDR3 has 12 residues. V was clipped by 5 bases and J by 4 bases, with 8 bases between them. The DNA for the CDR3 is TGTGCCAGCAGTGTTCGGGGCACTGAAGCTTTCTTT. This gives the protein CASSVRGTEAFF.

In this sample, this clone turned up a few times. The rearrangement uses TRBV11-2 and TRBJ2-7, with D possibly being TRBD2 (5 bases). Germline CDR1 reads SGHAT; CDR2 reads FQNNGV. The CDR3 is 13 amino acids. Trimming cost V 0 bases and J 6 bases, with 9 bases left between them. The CDR3 region has the DNA TGTGCCAGCAGCTTAGATCCGGCGGGCGAGCAGTACTTC. It codes for CASSLDPAGEQYF. Filled out from reference TRBV11-2 and TRBJ2-7, the complete variable domain reads EAGVAQSPRYKIIEKRQSVAFWCNPISGHATLYWYQQILGQGPKLLIQFQNNGVVDDSQLPKDRFSAERLKGVDSTLKIQPAKLEDSAVYLCASSLDPAGEQYFGPGTRLTVT.

This clone showed up just a few times. The chain carries TRBV30 and TRBJ2-7; 8 bases line up with TRBD2. With 2 bases clipped from V and 6 bases from J, the junction kept 6 bases outside the gene matches. The V gene's germline CDR1 is GTSNPN and CDR2 SVGIG (reference sequence). The CDR3 is 13 residues long. As DNA, the CDR3 is TGTGCCTGGAGTCCCGGACTAGCAGGCGAGCAGTACTTC. Translation gives CAWSPGLAGEQYF. The whole variable domain, remainder taken from reference TRBV30 and TRBJ2-7, is SQTIHQWPATLVQPVGSPLSLECTVEGTSNPNLYWYRQAAGRGLQLLFYSVGIGQISSEVPQNLSASRPQDRQFILSSKKLLLSDSGFYLCAWSPGLAGEQYFGPGTRLTVT.

V usage is TRBV30 and J usage is TRBJ1-4; 9 positions agree with TRBD1. The CDR3 is 15 residues long. Germline V lookup: CDR1 GTSNPN, CDR2 SVGIG (reference sequence). J lost 12 bases, V lost 2 bases, and 13 bases had no gene match. CDR3 bases: TGTGCCTGGAGTTATGGACAGGGGCCGCCGGGCCAACTGTTTTTT. Translating it yields CAWSYGQGPPGQLFF.

This clone was observed a handful of times. The CDR3 sequence: CASSQVKGGWTGELFF. CDR3 sequence (DNA): TGTGCCAGCAGCCAAGTTAAAGGGGGATGGACCGGGGAGCTGTTTTTT. The V gene is TRBV14, the J gene TRBJ2-2, with a weak D call TRBD1 (6 bases). Trimming took 1 base from V and 5 from J, leaving 14 bases between them. This CDR3 comprises 16 residues. In germline, CDR1 is SGHDN, CDR2 FVKESK. The complete variable domain, with remaining parts taken from reference TRBV14 and TRBJ2-2, reads EAGVTQFPSHSVIEKGQTVTLRCDPISGHDNLYWYRRVMGKEIKFLLHFVKESKQDESGMPNNRFLAERTGGTYSTLKVQPAELEDSGVYFCASSQVKGGWTGELFFGEGSRLTVL.

This clone was seen more than once but under ten times. The J gene is TRBJ1-2, the V gene TRBV27; perhaps TRBD1 as D (6 bases). This CDR3 is built from 12 residues. Deletions cut 8 bases from V and 8 bases from J, with 15 bases between. Germline V gives CDR1 MNHEY, CDR2 SMNVEV (reference sequence). The CDR3 sequence is CASGTPMRGYTF. Written as DNA, the CDR3 is TGTGCCAGCGGGACACCCATGAGGGGCTACACCTTC.

This clone has a handful of counts. The chain recombines TRBV6-6 with TRBJ2-1, with D tentatively TRBD2 (5 bases). The germline CDR1 and CDR2 sequences are MNHNY and SVGAGI (reference sequence). This CDR3 contains 13 residues. Trimming pared 6 bases from V and 8 bases from J, leaving 14 bases between. The CDR3 sequence: CASSIGGSHEQFF. The DNA of the CDR3 is TGTGCCAGCAGCATCGGTGGGAGCCATGAGCAGTTCTTC.

This clone was observed a few times. The CDR3 DNA reads as TGTGCCAGCAGGACAGGGTGGACCTACGAGCAGTACTTC. Its protein is CASRTGWTYEQYF. The chain joins TRBV5-6 to TRBJ2-7; 7 positions match TRBD1. CDR1 SGHDT and CDR2 YYEEEE come from the germline V gene. J gave up 2 bases and V 5 bases, and 4 bases lay outside the gene matches. This CDR3 contains 13 residues.

The chain links TRBV11-2 to TRBJ2-2; D is unresolved. The CDR3 sequence is 13 residues long. V lost 5 bases and J 4 bases, leaving 8 bases between the germline ends. Germline V CDR1 and CDR2: SGHAT, FQNNGV. The CDR3 spells CASSISVTGELFF. The CDR3 DNA follows: TGTGCCAGCAGCATCTCCGTCACCGGGGAGCTGTTTTTT.